Each of the 3 T cell receptor beta chains below was sequenced from the same sample in a study of T cells after yellow fever vaccination. MiXCR was run by TCRdb on the 5' RACE reads, yielding one entry per CDR3 protein. This sample has just over 250,000 distinct CDR3 sequences, with about 5.2% found just once. Sequenced here: CD4+ T cells sorted from PBMCs, sampled on the day of the yellow fever booster vaccination. These receptors were taken from a young man who received the YFV17D yellow fever vaccine.

This clonotype was seen more than once but under ten times. The V and J genes are TRBV6-4 and TRBJ2-3; 7 nucleotides line up with TRBD1. CDR1 and CDR2 from the germline V gene are MRHNA and SNTAGT. The CDR3 loop spans 15 amino acids. The J segment lost 2 bases and the V segment lost 4 bases, leaving 6 bases of the junction unmatched. The CDR3 nucleotides are TGTGCCAGCAGTGTCACGGGACAGATCACAGATACGCAGTATTTT. It yields the protein CASSVTGQITDTQYF.

The chain recombines TRBV7-2 with TRBJ2-2; the D is unclear. The CDR3 has 13 residues. The germline V and J ends were trimmed by 1 base and 6 bases, with 6 bases remaining between them. The germline V gene has CDR1 SGHTA and CDR2 FQGNSA. The CDR3 sequence is CASSLGVAGELFF. The CDR3 DNA is TGTGCCAGCAGCTTAGGCGTGGCCGGGGAGCTGTTTTTT.

This chain uses TRBV21-1 with TRBJ2-7. TRBV21-1 is an annotated pseudogene. CDR3 length equals 11 residues. In DNA form, the CDR3 reads TGTGCCAGCATTGCCGCGGACGAGCAGTACTTC. It is translated as CASIAADEQYF.